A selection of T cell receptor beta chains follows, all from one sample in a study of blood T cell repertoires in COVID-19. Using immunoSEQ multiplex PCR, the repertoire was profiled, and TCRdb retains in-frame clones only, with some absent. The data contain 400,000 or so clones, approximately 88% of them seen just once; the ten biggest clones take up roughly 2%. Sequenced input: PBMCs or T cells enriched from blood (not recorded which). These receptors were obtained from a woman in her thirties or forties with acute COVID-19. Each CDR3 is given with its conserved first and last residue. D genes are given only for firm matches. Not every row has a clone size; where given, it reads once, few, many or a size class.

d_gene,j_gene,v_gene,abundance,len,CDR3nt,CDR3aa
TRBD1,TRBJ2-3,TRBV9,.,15,TGTGCCAGCAGCATAAGGACAGGGCTGGGAGATACGCAGTATTTT,CASSIRTGLGDTQYF
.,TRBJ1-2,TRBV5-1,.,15,TGCGCCAGCAGCTTGGAGCAGGGGCCAAGGTATGGCTACACCTTC,CASSLEQGPRYGYTF
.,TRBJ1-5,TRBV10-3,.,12,TGTGCCATCAGTGAGCCGAGCGGACCCCAGCATTTT,CAISEPSGPQHF
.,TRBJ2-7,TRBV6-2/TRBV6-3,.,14,TGTGCCAGCAGTTCCGACAGGAAAGCCTACGAGCAGTACTTC,CASSSDRKAYEQYF
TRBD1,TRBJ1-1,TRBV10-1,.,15,TGCGCCAGCCGACGTAGACAGGGGTTGAACACTGAAGCTTTCTTT,CASRRRQGLNTEAFF
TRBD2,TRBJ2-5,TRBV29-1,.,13,TGCAGCGTCTGTTGGGGGGGAGGAGAGACCCAGTACTTC,CSVCWGGGETQYF
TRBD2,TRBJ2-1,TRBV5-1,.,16,TGCGCCAGCAGCTTGGGTTCTAGCGGGGGGGCGAATGAGCAGTTCTTC,CASSLGSSGGANEQFF
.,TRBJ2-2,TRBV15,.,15,TGTGCCACCAGCAGAGGGAGGGGCGACACCGGGGAGCTGTTTTTT,CATSRGRGDTGELFF
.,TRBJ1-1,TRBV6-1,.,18,TGTGCCAGCAGTGAAATCTTTCTGGTTCTACAGGGGAACACTGAAGCTTTCTTT,CASSEIFLVLQGNTEAFF
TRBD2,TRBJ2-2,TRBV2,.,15,TGTGCCAGCAGGGGAGGGACGGCGAACACCGGGGAGCTGTTTTTT,CASRGGTANTGELFF
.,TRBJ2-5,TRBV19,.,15,TGTGCCAGTACCACAGGATCCGGGTCGAAACACACCCAGTACTTC,CASTTGSGSKHTQYF
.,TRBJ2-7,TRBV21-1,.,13,TGTGCCAGGGGCGGGACGGGTGCCTACGAGCAGTACTTC,CARGGTGAYEQYF
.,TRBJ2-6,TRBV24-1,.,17,TGTGCCACCAGTGATCCCAGAACCAGCTCTGGGGCCAACGTCCTGACTTTC,CATSDPRTSSGANVLTF
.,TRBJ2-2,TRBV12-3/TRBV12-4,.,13,TGTGCCAGCAGTGAACAGGGTCCCGGGGAGCTGTTTTTT,CASSEQGPGELFF
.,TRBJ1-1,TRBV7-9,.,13,TGTGCCAGCAGCCTAAACAGTAACACTGAAGCTTTCTTT,CASSLNSNTEAFF
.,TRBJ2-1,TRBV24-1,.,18,TGTGCCACCAGAACTCACCTACGCGGGACCAGCTCCTACAATGAGCAGTTCTTC,CATRTHLRGTSSYNEQFF
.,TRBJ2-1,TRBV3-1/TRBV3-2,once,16,TGTGCCAGCAGCCAGCCCGGGGAATCCTCCTACAATGAGCAGTTCTTC,CASSQPGESSYNEQFF
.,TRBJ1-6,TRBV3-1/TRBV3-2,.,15,TGTGCCAGCAGCGCAGACAGAATTAATAATTCACCCCTCCACTTT,CASSADRINNSPLHF
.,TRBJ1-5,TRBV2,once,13,TGTGCCAGCAGTGAAGGCAGGTTAGGGCCCCAGCATTTT,CASSEGRLGPQHF
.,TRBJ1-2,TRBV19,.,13,TGTGCCAGTAGTCCGGACAGTCACTATGGCTACACCTTC,CASSPDSHYGYTF
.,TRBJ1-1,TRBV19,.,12,TGTGCCAGTAGGACAGCGAACACTGAAGCTTTCTTT,CASRTANTEAFF
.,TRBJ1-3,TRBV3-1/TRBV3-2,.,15,TGTGCCAGCAGCCAAGAGGGGGGCTCTGGAAACACCATATATTTT,CASSQEGGSGNTIYF
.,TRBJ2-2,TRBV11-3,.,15,TGTGCCAGCAGCTTAGAGGGCAGCAACACCGGGGAGCTGTTTTTT,CASSLEGSNTGELFF
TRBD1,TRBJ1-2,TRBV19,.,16,TGTGCCAGTAGCCAGGCCCTCGGGGACAGGAACTATGGCTACACCTTC,CASSQALGDRNYGYTF
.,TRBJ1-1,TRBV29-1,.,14,TGCAGCGTTGCACTCTCGGGGATGAACACTGAAGCTTTCTTT,CSVALSGMNTEAFF
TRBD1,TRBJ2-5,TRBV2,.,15,TGTGCCAGCAGTCCAGACAGGGGCCCTTCGGAGACCCAGTACTTC,CASSPDRGPSETQYF
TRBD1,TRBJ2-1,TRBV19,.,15,TGTGCCAGTAGCCCAAGGACAGGGGGCCGGGGTGAGCAGTTCTTC,CASSPRTGGRGEQFF
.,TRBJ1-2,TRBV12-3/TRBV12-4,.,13,TGTGCCAGCAGTTTCGTGGCAGGGTCTGGCTACACCTTC,CASSFVAGSGYTF
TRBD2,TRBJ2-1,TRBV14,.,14,TGTGCCAGCAGCCAAGATCAGCGGGGGGGCAAGCAGTTCTTC,CASSQDQRGGKQFF
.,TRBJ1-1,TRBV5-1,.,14,TGCGCCAGCAGCTTGGCCGGCAGGGCAACTGAAGCTTTCTTT,CASSLAGRATEAFF
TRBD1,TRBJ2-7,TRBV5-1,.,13,TGCGCCAGCAGTAAGACAGGGCCCGACGAGCAGTACTTC,CASSKTGPDEQYF
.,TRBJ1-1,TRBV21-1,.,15,TGTGCCGGGAAGGGGAGGGACGCAAGTAACACTGAAGCTTTCTTT,CAGKGRDASNTEAFF
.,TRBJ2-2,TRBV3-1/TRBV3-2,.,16,TGTGCCAGCAGCCAAGATTGGGCAGCCTACACCGGGGAGCTGTTTTTT,CASSQDWAAYTGELFF
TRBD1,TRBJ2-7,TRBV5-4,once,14,TGTGCCAGCAGCGGAAAGACAGGGTCCTACGAGCAGTACTTC,CASSGKTGSYEQYF
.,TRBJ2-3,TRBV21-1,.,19,TGTGCCCGACCCGCTAAGAGGACTAGCGGGGGGGCCCTCCGGGATACGCAGTATTTT,CARPAKRTSGGALRDTQYF
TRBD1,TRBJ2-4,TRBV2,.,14,TGTGCCAGCATAAAAGACAGGGATCTGAACATTCAGTACTTC,CASIKDRDLNIQYF
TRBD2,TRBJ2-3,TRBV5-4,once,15,TGTGCCAGCAGCCCCCAGCGGGGGGGCACAGATACGCAGTATTTT,CASSPQRGGTDTQYF
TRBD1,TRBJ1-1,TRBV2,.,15,TGTGCCAGCAGTGAAACAGGGGTGGTTAATACTGAAGCTTTCTTT,CASSETGVVNTEAFF
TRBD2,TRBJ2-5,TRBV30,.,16,TGTGCCTGGAGTGTTGGGATAGCGGGGGGTGGGGAGACCCAGTACTTC,CAWSVGIAGGGETQYF
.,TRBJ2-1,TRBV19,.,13,TGTGCCACATTGGAGGACCGTCGTAATGAGCAGTTCTTC,CATLEDRRNEQFF
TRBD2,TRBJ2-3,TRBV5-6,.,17,TGTGCCAGCAGCTTGGGGACTAGCGGGGTGAGCACAGATACGCAGTATTTT,CASSLGTSGVSTDTQYF
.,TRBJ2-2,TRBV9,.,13,TGTGCCAGCAGCGTAAGAGACACCGGGGAGCTGTTTTTT,CASSVRDTGELFF
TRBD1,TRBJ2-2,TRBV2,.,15,TGTGCCAGCAGTGCTCGGGCAGGGGGCACCGGGGAGCTGTTTTTT,CASSARAGGTGELFF
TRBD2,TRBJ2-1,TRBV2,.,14,TGTGCCAGAGACCGGGCTAGCGGGGGAAATAAGCAGTTCTTC,CARDRASGGNKQFF
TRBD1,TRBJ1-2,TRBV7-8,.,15,TGTGCCAGCAGCGAGCGGACCGGGACAGGGCATGGCTACACCTTC,CASSERTGTGHGYTF
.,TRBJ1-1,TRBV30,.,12,TGTGCCTGGAGCGCCACAGGCACTGAAGCTTTCTTT,CAWSATGTEAFF
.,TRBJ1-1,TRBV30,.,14,TGTGCCTGGACCCTCGAGGTAGTTTCCACTGAAGCTTTCTTT,CAWTLEVVSTEAFF
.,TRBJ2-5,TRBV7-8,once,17,TGTGCCAGCAGCTTATACAATTGGGGGGGGACACAAGAGACCCAGTACTTC,CASSLYNWGGTQETQYF
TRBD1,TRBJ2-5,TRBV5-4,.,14,TGTGCCAGCAGCTACACAGGGGTAATGGAGACCCAGTACTTC,CASSYTGVMETQYF
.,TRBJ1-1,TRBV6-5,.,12,TGTGCCAGCAAAACAGGGAGCACTGAAGCTTTCTTT,CASKTGSTEAFF
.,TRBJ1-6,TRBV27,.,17,TGTGCCAGCAGTTCTCCCACGACAGGCAAAATTAATTCACCCCTCCACTTT,CASSSPTTGKINSPLHF
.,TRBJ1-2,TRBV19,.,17,TGTGCCAGTAGTATAGACCAAACTTATCCGGGTGACTATGGCTACACCTTC,CASSIDQTYPGDYGYTF